This T cell receptor (beta chain) was identified during a study of human T cells and chemical hapten exposure. One entry per CDR3 protein results from TCRdb running MiXCR on the RACE reads. The sample holds 250,000 or so distinct CDR3 sequences, around 7% seen once. This CDR3 has 18 residues. Time point indicated: pre-sensitization, week 0. Stated treatment: therapeutic diphenylcyclopropenone sensitization with weekly scalp DPC. The chain combines TRBV21-1 with TRBJ2-7; the table's D call, TRBD2, was not checked against the DNA. TRBV21-1 is a pseudogene segment. The sample here was whole blood, taken in connection with sensitization to the hapten diphenylcyclopropenone (DPC). The TCR originated in a man between 18 and 35 years old with alopecia areata. Some clones in this sample may be carry-over from other donors' samples. DNA of the CDR3: TGTGCCAGCAGTCCCTCCCGACCAGGGGTGGGCCAAAACTACGAGCAGTACTTC. It encodes CASSPSRPGVGQNYEQYF.